This note documents a single TCR beta chain sequence. Antigen: not known. The entry originates in a study of radiation and T cells in renal cell carcinoma. Broader study findings: Top tumor clonotypes rose in blood 2 weeks post-radiation, then contracted.

The table came from immunoSEQ multiplex PCR; TCRdb's copy has only in-frame clones and leaves some out. The sample records 120,000 or so clones, about 81% being singletons. Documented time point: blood 2 weeks post-SBRT. Stated treatment: 15 Gy SBRT to primary tumor, nephrectomy 4 weeks later. The clonotype was recovered from a man aged 50 to 59 with renal cell carcinoma. The sample here was blood, taken from a patient whose treatment included radiotherapy and nephrectomy.

This CDR3 reads CANQGLTPGGELFF. The CDR3 coding sequence is TGTGCCAACCAGGGGCTAACCCCGGGCGGGGAGCTGTTTTTT. The chain couples TRBV28 to TRBJ2-2; weak D call: TRBD1 (6 bases). The CDR3 length is 14 residues. The V end lost 10 bases, the J end lost 7 bases, and 19 bases lay between the germline ends. The germline V gene has CDR1 MDHEN and CDR2 SYDVKM.